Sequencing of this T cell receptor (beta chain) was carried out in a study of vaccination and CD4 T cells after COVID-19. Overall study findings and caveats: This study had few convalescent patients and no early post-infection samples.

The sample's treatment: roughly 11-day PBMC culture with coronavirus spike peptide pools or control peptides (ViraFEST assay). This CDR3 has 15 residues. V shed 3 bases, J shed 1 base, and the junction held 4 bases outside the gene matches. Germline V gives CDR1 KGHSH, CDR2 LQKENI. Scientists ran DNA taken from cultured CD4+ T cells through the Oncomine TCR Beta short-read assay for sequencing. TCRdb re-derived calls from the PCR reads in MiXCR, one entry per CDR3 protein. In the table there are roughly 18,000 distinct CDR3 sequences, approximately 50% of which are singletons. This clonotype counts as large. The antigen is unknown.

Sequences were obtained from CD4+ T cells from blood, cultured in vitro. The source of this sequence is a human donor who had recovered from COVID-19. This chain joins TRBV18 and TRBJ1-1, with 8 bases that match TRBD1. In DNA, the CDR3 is TGTGCCAGCTCACCCTCCGGGACAGGGAACACTGAAGCTTTCTTT. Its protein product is CASSPSGTGNTEAFF.